Listed here are 32 T cell receptor beta chains from one sample, sequenced in a study of T cells after yellow fever vaccination. MiXCR was run by TCRdb on the 5' RACE reads, yielding one entry per CDR3 protein. The table has approximately 300,000 distinct CDR3 sequences, around a tenth seen once; the top ten hold 3.3%. Specimen: CD4+ T cells sorted from PBMCs, collected 45 days after the yellow fever booster vaccination. The receptors were sampled from a man in his late teens or twenties who received the YFV17D yellow fever vaccine.

This clonotype was seen a handful of times. The V and J genes are TRBV18 and TRBJ2-7; 10 positions agree with TRBD1. The CDR3 extends over 17 amino acids. Germline V gene sequence: CDR1 KGHSH, CDR2 LQKENI. V shed 3 bases, J shed 6 bases, and the junction held 14 bases outside the gene matches. The CDR3 sequence is CASSPAQSGTGVGEQYF. In DNA, the CDR3 is TGTGCCAGCTCACCGGCACAATCCGGGACAGGGGTTGGCGAGCAGTACTTC.

This clonotype was counted many times. This chain uses TRBV5-6 with TRBJ1-2; D is unclear. This CDR3 is built from 15 residues. Germline V gives CDR1 SGHDT, CDR2 YYEEEE. The V gene lost 3 bases and the J gene lost 2 bases, with 14 bases spanning the gap. The CDR3 DNA sequence: TGTGCCAGCAGCTCAACCCCCGGCAGAAACTATGGCTACACCTTC. Amino acids: CASSSTPGRNYGYTF.

In this sample, this clonotype turned up a few times. The chain carries TRBV7-3 and TRBJ2-3; D not certain. This CDR3 has 13 residues. Germline-derived CDR1 and CDR2 are SGHTA and FQGTGA. The V and J ends lost 5 bases and 4 bases respectively, with 10 bases between them. Here the CDR3 reads CASSRGDSDTQYF. The CDR3, as DNA: TGTGCCAGCAGCAGAGGCGATTCAGATACGCAGTATTTT.

Only a few counts were recorded for this clonotype. Written as DNA, the CDR3 is TGCGCCAGCAGCTTGGGGCTAGCGGGGCCCTACAATGAGCAGTTCTTC. It yields the protein CASSLGLAGPYNEQFF. The chain employs TRBV5-1 and TRBJ2-1, with 9 bases aligning to TRBD2. Germline CDR1 SGHRS, CDR2 YFSETQ. The V segment lost 0 bases and the J segment 2 bases; nucleotides outside the gene matches: 3. This CDR3 comprises 16 residues. The full variable domain, with the rest looked up from reference TRBV5-1 and TRBJ2-1, is KAGVTQTPRYLIKTRGQQVTLSCSPISGHRSVSWYQQTPGQGLQFLFEYFSETQRNKGNFPGRFSGRQFSNSRSEMNVSTLELGDSALYLCASSLGLAGPYNEQFFGPGTRLTVL.

There are a few counts of this clonotype. The chain has TRBV2 and TRBJ2-1; 15 bases fit TRBD2. V lost 3 bases to trimming and J lost 2 bases; unmatched junction nucleotides: 5. Germline V lookup: CDR1 SNHLY, CDR2 FYNNEI. CDR3 length equals 18 residues. The CDR3 loop is CASSEGTSGGPPYNEQFF. The CDR3 coding sequence is TGTGCCAGCAGTGAGGGGACTAGCGGGGGGCCCCCCTACAATGAGCAGTTCTTC.

The chain couples TRBV7-2 to TRBJ2-5; 12 bases align to TRBD1. Germline CDR1 is SGHTA and CDR2 is FQGNSA. V lost 1 base to trimming and J lost 5 bases; unmatched junction nucleotides: 8. The length of the CDR3 is 17 residues. CDR3 DNA sequence: TGTGCCAGCAGCTTAGGGCCTCCGGGACAGGGGGCTGAGACCCAGTACTTC. It translates to CASSLGPPGQGAETQYF.

In its sample, this clonotype was seen a few times. CDR3 sequence reads: CASRDLGDRIVNTQYF. The CDR3 region has the DNA TGTGCCAGCAGGGACCTTGGGGACAGGATCGTAAATACGCAGTATTTT. The V call is TRBV6-2 or TRBV6-3, the J call TRBJ2-3; the match to TRBD1 covers 8 bases. There are 16 residues in the CDR3. The V and J ends lost 6 bases and 7 bases, in that order; junction bases with no gene match: 15. Germline V CDR1 and CDR2: MNHEY, SVGEGT.

This clonotype appeared many times. The chain combines TRBV28 with TRBJ2-7, with D unclear. This CDR3 has 14 amino acids. V lost 10 bases, J lost 2 bases, and 18 bases lay in between. Germline lookup yields CDR1 MDHEN and CDR2 SYDVKM. The CDR3 bases are TGTGCCAATCACCGGTCCAGAGAAGCCTACGAGCAGTACGTC. It encodes CANHRSREAYEQYV.

V gene TRBV24-1 combines with J gene TRBJ1-6, with a weak D call TRBD1 (6 bases). The V and J ends lost 5 bases and 9 bases respectively, with 22 bases between them. Germline loops: CDR1 KGHDR, CDR2 SFDVKD. The CDR3 covers 17 residues. Here the CDR3 reads CATSVLKGEQRGSPLHF. As DNA, the CDR3 is TGTGCCACCAGTGTCCTCAAGGGGGAGCAGAGGGGTTCACCCCTCCACTTT.

This clonotype came up a few times. The chain joins TRBV20-1 to TRBJ2-3, with unresolved D. CDR1 and CDR2 from the germline V gene are DFQATT and SNEGSKA (reference sequence). Trimming left V 0 bases short and J 0 bases short, with 10 bases between. The CDR3 has 15 amino acids. CDR3 nucleotide sequence: TGCAGTGCTAGAGATCCGAGCGAAAGCACAGATACGCAGTATTTT. It translates to CSARDPSESTDTQYF.

This clonotype was seen more than once but under ten times. The genes are TRBV5-1 and TRBJ2-6, with a weak D call TRBD1 (5 bases). The CDR3 is 15 residues long. Between the trimmed V and J ends, which lost 0 bases and 4 bases, there was a span of 8 bases. Germline lookup yields CDR1 SGHRS and CDR2 YFSETQ. CDR3 sequence (DNA): TGCGCCAGCAGCTTGGTACCAGGGGGGGCCAACGTCCTGACTTTC. As protein: CASSLVPGGANVLTF.

This clonotype was seen a few times. This rearrangement joins TRBV4-2 to TRBJ2-5; D possibly uses TRBD1 or TRBD2 (5 bases each). Germline CDR1 reads LGHNA; CDR2 reads YNFKEQ. This CDR3 is built from 16 residues. V was cut by 3 bases and J by 2 bases, with 16 bases left in between. CDR3 sequence (DNA): TGTGCCAGCAGCCAGGGGCGAACTAGAAGGCAAGAGACCCAGTACTTC. Translation gives CASSQGRTRRQETQYF.

This clonotype was seen a handful of times. DNA for the CDR3: TGCAGTGCTAGCGTCGGACACATGCGGGCTGAAGCTTTCTTT. Encoded protein: CSASVGHMRAEAFF. The chain joins TRBV20-1 to TRBJ1-1; TRBD1 is a possible D gene (5 bases). This CDR3 has 14 amino acids. Between the trimmed V and J ends, which lost 3 bases and 6 bases, there was a span of 17 bases. Germline V gene lookup returns CDR1 DFQATT and CDR2 SNEGSKA (reference sequence).

This clonotype was observed a handful of times. V is TRBV18 and J is TRBJ1-1; D is unclear. The CDR3 has 15 amino acids. Germline V gene sequence: CDR1 KGHSH, CDR2 LQKENI. V gave up 0 bases and J gave up 6 bases, with 14 bases separating them. The CDR3 sequence is CASSPPSLPNAEAFF. The CDR3 DNA reads as TGTGCCAGCTCACCACCCTCCCTCCCTAACGCTGAAGCTTTCTTT. The whole variable domain, filled in from reference TRBV18 and TRBJ1-1, reads NAGVMQNPRHLVRRRGQEARLRCSPMKGHSHVYWYRQLPEEGLKFMVYLQKENIIDESGMPKERFSAEFPKEGPSILRIQQVVRGDSAAYFCASSPPSLPNAEAFFGQGTRLTVV.

A note on this clonotype: Germline is not matched at one junction end, which may reflect a read error. The CDR3 DNA reads as TGCGCCAGCAGCTTAGGGACGTTGAACTCTGAAGCTTTCTTT. Protein sequence: CASSLGTLNSEAFF. The rearrangement links TRBV5-1 to TRBJ1-1; maybe TRBD1 (5 bases). Germline lookup yields CDR1 SGHRS and CDR2 YFSETQ. The CDR3 extends over 14 amino acids.

This clonotype was observed many times. The chain is built from TRBV5-4 and TRBJ1-1; D is unresolved. The CDR3 loop spans 16 amino acids. Germline V gene sequence: CDR1 SGHNT, CDR2 YYREEE (reference sequence). V lost 4 bases and J 1 base, leaving 17 bases between the germline ends. The CDR3 reads CASSAPLQQRNTEAFF. CDR3 DNA: TGTGCCAGCAGCGCTCCTCTACAGCAACGGAACACTGAAGCTTTCTTT.

This clonotype came up a few times. The DNA of the CDR3 is TGTGCCAGCAGCTTGAAGAGGGGGGAAGGAAATGAGCAGTTCTTC. Protein sequence: CASSLKRGEGNEQFF. The V gene is TRBV7-2, the J gene TRBJ2-1; D is tentatively TRBD1 or TRBD2 (6 bases each). The CDR3 contains 15 residues. CDR1 is SGHTA, CDR2 FQGNSA, per germline. V lost 3 bases to trimming and J lost 7 bases, with 16 bases between them. The full variable domain, in which reference TRBV7-2 and TRBJ2-1 provide the parts outside the CDR3, is GAGVSQSPSNKVTEKGKDVELRCDPISGHTALYWYRQSLGQGLEFLIYFQGNSAPDKSGLPSDRFSAERTGGSVSTLTIQRTQQEDSAVYLCASSLKRGEGNEQFFGPGTRLTVL.

CDR3 amino acids: CASRRAGTGEGYTF. The CDR3 DNA reads as TGCGCCAGCAGGCGAGCCGGGACAGGAGAGGGCTACACCTTC. The V and J genes are TRBV4-1 and TRBJ1-2; 8 bases are shared with TRBD1. Germline values: CDR1 MGHRA, CDR2 YSYEKL. CDR3 length: 14 residues. The trim removed 6 bases at V and 8 bases at J, leaving 11 bases unmatched.

This clonotype was found many times. The genes are TRBV28 and TRBJ2-7, with 7 bases matching TRBD2. The V segment lost 2 bases and the J segment 5 bases; nucleotides outside the gene matches: 6. This CDR3 is 14 amino acids long. The V gene's germline CDR1 is MDHEN and CDR2 SYDVKM. The CDR3: CASSLVREGHEQYV. DNA of the CDR3: TGTGCCAGCAGTTTAGTGAGGGAGGGACACGAGCAGTACGTC.

The chain has TRBV7-3 and TRBJ2-3; 7 positions match TRBD1. CDR3 size: 17 residues. Germline V gene sequence: CDR1 SGHTA, CDR2 FQGTGA. The junction had 10 bases not matched to a gene; V was cut back by 4 bases and J by 0 bases. This chain's CDR3 is CASSSSPQGVSTDTQYF. CDR3 nucleotides: TGTGCCAGCAGCTCGTCCCCCCAGGGGGTTAGCACAGATACGCAGTATTTT.

The table lists this clonotype with many counts. The chain is built from TRBV3-1 and TRBJ2-7, with TRBD2 matching over 7 bases. Unmatched junction bases numbered 3, after V lost 1 base and J lost 12 bases. The CDR3 is 11 residues long. CDR1 and CDR2 (germline): LGHDT, YNNKEL (reference sequence). In nucleotides, the CDR3 is TGTGCCAGCAGCCAAGGCAGCGGGGTGTACGTC. Residues: CASSQGSGVYV.

This clonotype was picked up a small number of times. V usage is TRBV12-5 and J usage is TRBJ1-1; 8 positions match TRBD1. CDR1 and CDR2 (germline): LGHNT, FRNRAP. Trimming at V came to 4 bases and at J to 0 bases, leaving 10 bases not matched to a gene. CDR3 length equals 17 residues. CDR3 sequence (DNA): TGTGCTAGTGGTTCTCAACTGACAGGGGAAGTGAACACTGAAGCTTTCTTT. Its translation is CASGSQLTGEVNTEAFF. Full variable domain (outside the CDR3, taken from reference TRBV12-5 and TRBJ1-1): DARVTQTPRHKVTEMGQEVTMRCQPILGHNTVFWYRQTMMQGLELLAYFRNRAPLDDSGMPKDRFSAEMPDATLATLKIQPSEPRDSAVYFCASGSQLTGEVNTEAFFGQGTRLTVV.

The CDR3 region is CASSILPSGHNEQFF. As DNA, the CDR3 is TGTGCCAGTAGTATATTGCCTAGCGGACACAATGAGCAGTTCTTC. The chain carries TRBV19 and TRBJ2-1, with TRBD2 matching over 7 bases. Germline V lookup: CDR1 LNHDA, CDR2 SQIVND (reference sequence). The V and J ends lost 2 bases and 5 bases, in that order; junction bases with no gene match: 6. This CDR3 has 15 amino acids.

This chain links TRBV12-3 or TRBV12-4 with TRBJ1-2; 7 bases line up with TRBD1. Unmatched junction bases numbered 4, after V lost 5 bases and J lost 4 bases. This CDR3 has 13 amino acids. The CDR3 DNA follows: TGTGCCAGCAGTCCACAGGGGTTCTATGGCTACACCTTC. Protein sequence: CASSPQGFYGYTF.

V and J are TRBV6-2 or TRBV6-3 and TRBJ2-7; a weak D match, TRBD1 (6 bases). Germline CDR1 is MNHEY and CDR2 is SVGEGT. The V gene lost 5 bases and the J gene lost 0 bases, with 29 bases spanning the gap. The CDR3 spans 20 residues. Here the CDR3 reads CASSMTKFRQDGLSSYEQYV. CDR3 sequence (DNA): TGTGCCAGCAGTATGACCAAATTTCGACAGGACGGATTAAGCTCCTACGAGCAGTACGTC.

CDR3 nucleotides: TGCAGTGCTAGAGATGCGGTGGGACAACCCCGAAGGACTGAAGCTTTCTTT. Amino acid sequence: CSARDAVGQPRRTEAFF. The chain recombines TRBV20-1 with TRBJ1-1; TRBD1 might be the D (6 bases). V was shortened by 0 bases and J by 5 bases, with 22 bases between the two germline ends. CDR3 length equals 17 residues. The germline V gene encodes CDR1 DFQATT and CDR2 SNEGSKA (reference sequence).

The chain has TRBV5-1 and TRBJ2-1; D may be TRBD1 or TRBD2 (7 bases each). Between the trimmed V and J ends, which lost 5 bases and 5 bases, there was a span of 17 bases. The CDR3 has 15 residues. Germline V gene sequence: CDR1 SGHRS, CDR2 YFSETQ. The chain's CDR3 is CASRRDSGAHNEQFF. Written as DNA, the CDR3 is TGCGCCAGCAGGCGGGACAGCGGGGCACACAATGAGCAGTTCTTC.

V is TRBV6-6 and J is TRBJ2-5; 10 positions match TRBD1. CDR1 and CDR2 (germline): MNHNY, SVGAGI (reference sequence). Trimming removed 6 bases from V and 7 bases from J; junction bases left unmatched: 5. This CDR3 has 13 amino acids. The chain's CDR3 is CASSAGQGGTQYF. In nucleotides, the CDR3 is TGTGCCAGCAGCGCAGGACAGGGGGGGACCCAGTACTTC.

The rearrangement joins TRBV5-1 to TRBJ1-2, with 8 bases matching TRBD1. The CDR3 length is 16 residues. The germline CDR1 and CDR2 sequences are SGHRS and YFSETQ. Unmatched junction bases numbered 13, after V lost 4 bases and J lost 5 bases. The CDR3 DNA follows: TGCGCCAGCAGCACCGGACAGGGAGCAGCAACTTATGGCTACACCTTC. Translating it yields CASSTGQGAATYGYTF.

The V call is TRBV19, the J call TRBJ1-2; a possible D gene is TRBD1 (6 bases). Germline lookup yields CDR1 LNHDA and CDR2 SQIVND (reference sequence). V lost 6 bases to trimming and J lost 3 bases, with 11 bases between them. The CDR3 extends over 13 amino acids. The CDR3 region is CASSSGDHYGYTF. The CDR3 DNA reads as TGTGCCAGTAGCTCAGGGGATCACTATGGCTACACCTTC. Filled out from reference TRBV19 and TRBJ1-2, the complete variable domain reads DGGITQSPKYLFRKEGQNVTLSCEQNLNHDAMYWYRQDPGQGLRLIYYSQIVNDFQKGDIAEGYSVSREKKESFPLTVTSAQKNPTAFYLCASSSGDHYGYTFGSGTRLTVV.

This chain joins TRBV2 and TRBJ1-2; D not resolved. Germline assignment: CDR1 SNHLY and CDR2 FYNNEI. The CDR3 loop spans 12 amino acids. Trimming stripped 6 bases from V and 4 bases from J, with 9 bases between. The CDR3 DNA sequence: TGTGCCAGCAGAAGGATGCTCTATGGCTACACCTTC. Protein sequence: CASRRMLYGYTF.

This clonotype has more than one count but fewer than ten. Here the CDR3 reads CASSQAGQGRSLNEKLFF. The CDR3 DNA reads TGCGCCAGCAGCCAAGCAGGACAGGGTAGATCCTTAAATGAAAAACTGTTTTTT. The chain combines TRBV4-1 with TRBJ1-4; TRBD1 aligns across 8 bases. The length of the CDR3 is 18 residues. Trimming removed 1 base from V and 5 bases from J; junction bases left unmatched: 12. Germline CDR1 MGHRA, CDR2 YSYEKL.